This T cell receptor (beta chain) was profiled in a study of molecular identifiers for immune sequencing clone quantification. The CDR3 runs to 16 residues. Germline-derived CDR1 and CDR2 are MNHEY and SMNVEV (reference sequence). The ends lost 0 bases at V and 1 base at J; junction bases unmatched: 0. One entry per CDR3 protein, called by TCRdb with MiXCR from the PCR reads. The data show some 41,000 distinct CDR3 sequences, approximately 24% seen once. This clonotype was seen a few times. The specimen sequenced was naive CD8+ T cells from blood, with Jurkat cell RNA spiked in. The subset: FACS-sorted CD8+CD4-CCR7+CD45RA+ naive T cells. The rearrangement joins TRBV27 to TRBJ2-3; 11 positions agree with TRBD2. This clonotype originated in a human donor in good health. Some libraries in this study had Jurkat cell RNA spiked in. DNA for the CDR3: TGTGCCAGCAGTTTATCGGGACTAGCGGGCACAGATACGCAGTATTTT. It translates to CASSLSGLAGTDTQYF.